Below, one TCR beta chain is given with its context. Its antigen remains unknown. When sampled, the donors appeared nominally healthy, though they likely had unrecorded immune exposures. 60 Vbeta and 13 Jbeta primers were used in PCR. The repertoire was sequenced with immunoSEQ multiplex PCR; TCRdb's copy has only in-frame clones and lacks some. Recorded for this sample: over 100,000 clones. V dropped 5 bases and J dropped 5 bases, with 9 bases sitting between them. Germline CDR1 SGHTA, CDR2 FQGNSA. The CDR3 totals 12 residues. This sample was included in a study of cytomegalovirus exposure and HLA in healthy donors. Broader study findings: TCR beta V segments were, for the most part, productive about 87% or about 30% of the time in an earlier analysis. Despite most TCR sequences being rare, some public TCRs occurred in many donors. Apart from CMV serostatus, no immune exposure information was available.

Sequenced sample: PBMCs. This chain uses TRBV7-2 with TRBJ2-5; D is possibly TRBD1 (5 bases). The source of this sequence is a man aged 25-40 years in good health and CMV-seronegative. The DNA for the CDR3 is TGTGCCAGCAGCGTTAAGGGGGAGACCCAGTACTTC. Its translation: CASSVKGETQYF.